Listed below are T cell receptor beta chains from one sample, sequenced in a study of T cells in Graves' hyperthyroidism and ophthalmopathy. TCRdb itself ran the multiplex PCR reads through MiXCR, one entry per CDR3 protein. The table has 620,000 or so distinct CDR3 sequences, more than 12% seen once; the top ten hold around 12%. Sequenced material: blood. The receptors derive from a woman aged 50 to 60 with Graves' ophthalmopathy. Each CDR3 is given with its conserved first and last residue. Each record gives: D gene, J gene, V gene, clone size, CDR3 DNA, CDR3 protein. A D gene is named only where the DNA matches it firmly. Not all rows give a size; the values are once, few, many and, for expanded clones, a class.

>.|TRBJ2-7|TRBV7-7|few
TGTGCTAGCAGCACCGGGATCCACTACGAGCAGTACTTC
CASSTGIHYEQYF
>TRBD1|TRBJ1-4|TRBV28|many
TGTGCCACCACCACTGGGACAGGGGGCGTGGTGGGTGAAAAACTGTTTTTT
CATTTGTGGVVGEKLFF
>TRBD1|TRBJ2-5|TRBV28|many
TGTGCCAGCAGCCCCGGACAGGGGGCTGGGGAGACCCAGTACTTC
CASSPGQGAGETQYF
>.|TRBJ1-2|TRBV27|many
TGTGCCAGCGGTGACAGTCCTGGCTACACCTTC
CASGDSPGYTF
>.|TRBJ2-2|TRBV27|many
TGTGCCAGCAGTTTTTCTCTGGAGAACACCGGGGAGCTGTTTTTT
CASSFSLENTGELFF
>TRBD2|TRBJ2-1|TRBV4-1|few
TGCGCCAGCAGCCAGAAACCAGCCGGGACTAGCGGGAGGGCCTATGAGCAGTTCTTC
CASSQKPAGTSGRAYEQFF
>.|TRBJ1-3|TRBV6-1|few
TGTGCCAGCAGGTTTCGGGGGCCGGGAAACACCATATATTTT
CASRFRGPGNTIYF
>.|TRBJ2-1|TRBV29-1|.
TGCAGCGTTGGTGTGGGGGCCTCCTACAATGAGCAGTTCTTC
CSVGVGASYNEQFF
>TRBD1|TRBJ2-7|TRBV11-2|many
TGTGCCAGCAGCTTAGGTGGGACAGGGTTTTACGAGCAGTACTTC
CASSLGGTGFYEQYF
>TRBD2|TRBJ2-1|TRBV3-1|many
TGTGCCAGCAGCCCCAGTCTCGGGCTAGCGGGAGAAGTCAATGAGCAGTTCTTC
CASSPSLGLAGEVNEQFF
>.|TRBJ2-2|TRBV2|many
TGTGCCAGCATTAGGGCAGGGAGGACCGGGGAGCTGTTTTTT
CASIRAGRTGELFF
>TRBD1|TRBJ2-1|TRBV15|many
TGTGCCACCAGCAGATACGGGACAGACGACAATGAGCAGTTCTTC
CATSRYGTDDNEQFF
>TRBD2|TRBJ2-5|TRBV3-1|.
TGTGCCAGCAGCCAAGGGGAGCGGGGACCCCAGTACTTC
CASSQGERGPQYF
>TRBD2|TRBJ2-3|TRBV7-9|few
TGTGCCAGCAGCGCCGACTGGCCAGCGGGAGGACCAACAGATACGCAGTATTTT
CASSADWPAGGPTDTQYF
>TRBD2|TRBJ2-7|TRBV10-3|many
TGTGCCATCAGCAATATAGCGGGCCTTTCCTACGAGCAGTACTTC
CAISNIAGLSYEQYF
>.|TRBJ2-3|TRBV11-2|many
TGTGCCAGCAGCACCTCGGGGGGCGGGAGAGCAGATACGCAGTATTTT
CASSTSGGGRADTQYF
>.|TRBJ2-2|TRBV20-1|few
TGCAGTGCTAGAGCAGGGCCCTTGAACACCGGGGAGCTGTTTTTT
CSARAGPLNTGELFF
>.|TRBJ2-7|TRBV6-2/TRBV6-3|many
TGTGCCAGCTCGGCTAGGGGCCACGAGCAGTACTTC
CASSARGHEQYF
>TRBD2|TRBJ2-1|TRBV6-5|.
TGTGCCAGCAGTTCCTTAGCGGGAGGGTTTAGCTCCTACAATGAGCAGTTCTTC
CASSSLAGGFSSYNEQFF
>TRBD2|TRBJ2-1|TRBV15|.
TGTGCCACCAGCACCTCCGGGACTAGCGGGAGCTATGAGCAGTTCTTC
CATSTSGTSGSYEQFF